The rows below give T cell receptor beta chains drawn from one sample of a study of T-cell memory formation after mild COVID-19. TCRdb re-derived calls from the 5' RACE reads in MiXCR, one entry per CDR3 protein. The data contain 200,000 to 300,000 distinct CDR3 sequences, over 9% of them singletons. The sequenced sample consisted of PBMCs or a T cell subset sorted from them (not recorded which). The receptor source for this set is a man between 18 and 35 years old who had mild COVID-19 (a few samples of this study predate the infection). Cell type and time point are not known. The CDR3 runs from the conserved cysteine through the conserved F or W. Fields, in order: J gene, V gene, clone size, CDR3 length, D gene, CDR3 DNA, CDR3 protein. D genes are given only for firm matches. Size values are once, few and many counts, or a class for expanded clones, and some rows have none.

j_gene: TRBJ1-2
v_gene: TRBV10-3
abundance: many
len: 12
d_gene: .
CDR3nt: TGTGCCATCAGTGAGTCGCTCTACGGCTACACCTTC
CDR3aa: CAISESLYGYTF

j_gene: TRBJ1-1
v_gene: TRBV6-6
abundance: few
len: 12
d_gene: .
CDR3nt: TGTGCCAGCACCTACCCGAACACTGAAGCTTTCTTT
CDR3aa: CASTYPNTEAFF

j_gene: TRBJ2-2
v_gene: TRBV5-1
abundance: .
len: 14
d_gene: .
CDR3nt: TGCGCCAGCAGCTTGAGGGAACAGGACGGGGAGCTGTTTTTT
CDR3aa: CASSLREQDGELFF

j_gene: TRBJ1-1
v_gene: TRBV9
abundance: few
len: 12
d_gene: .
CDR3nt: TGTGCCAGCAGCGTTTCCAATTCCGAAGCTTTCTTT
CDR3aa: CASSVSNSEAFF

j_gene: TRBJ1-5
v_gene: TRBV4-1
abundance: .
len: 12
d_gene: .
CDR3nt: TGCGCCAGCAGCCAAGAGGCCCAGCCCCAGCATTTT
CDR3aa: CASSQEAQPQHF

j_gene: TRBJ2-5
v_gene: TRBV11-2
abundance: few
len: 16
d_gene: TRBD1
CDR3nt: TGTGCCAGCAGCTTTCTCCGGGACAGGGGGCTAGAGACCCAGTACTTC
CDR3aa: CASSFLRDRGLETQYF

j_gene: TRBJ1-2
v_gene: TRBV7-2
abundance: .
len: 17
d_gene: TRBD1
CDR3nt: TGTGCCAGCAGCTCGCTACGCACAGGGGGGAGGGGCTATGGCTACACCTTC
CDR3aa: CASSSLRTGGRGYGYTF

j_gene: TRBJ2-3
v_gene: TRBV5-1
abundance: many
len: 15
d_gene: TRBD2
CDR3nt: TGCGCCAGCAGAGGGCTAGCGGACGCCACAGATACGCAGTATTTT
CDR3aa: CASRGLADATDTQYF

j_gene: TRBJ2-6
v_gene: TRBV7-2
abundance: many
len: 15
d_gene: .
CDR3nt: TGTGCCAGCAGCCCCCTCCCCTCTGGGGCCAACGTCCTGACTTTC
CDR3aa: CASSPLPSGANVLTF

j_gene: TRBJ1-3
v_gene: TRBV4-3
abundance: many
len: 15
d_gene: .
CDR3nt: TGCGCCAGCAGCCAAGATCGGACGGCTGGAAACACCATATATTTT
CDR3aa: CASSQDRTAGNTIYF

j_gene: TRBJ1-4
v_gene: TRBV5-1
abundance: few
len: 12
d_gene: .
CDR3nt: TGCGCCAGCAGCGAGACCAATGAAAAACTGTTTTTT
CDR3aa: CASSETNEKLFF

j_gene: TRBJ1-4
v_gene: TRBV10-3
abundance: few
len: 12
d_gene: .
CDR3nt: TGTGCCATCAAAGATACTAATGAAAAACTGTTTTTT
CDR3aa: CAIKDTNEKLFF

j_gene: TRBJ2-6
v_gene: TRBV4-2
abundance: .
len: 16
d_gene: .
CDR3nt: TGTGCCAGCAGCCCCGACCGGGGATCCGGGGCCAACGTCCTGACTTTC
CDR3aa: CASSPDRGSGANVLTF

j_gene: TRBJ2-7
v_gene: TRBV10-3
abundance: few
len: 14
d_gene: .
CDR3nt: TGTGCCATCAGCATACCGGGACAACTAGACGAGCAGTACTTC
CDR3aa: CAISIPGQLDEQYF

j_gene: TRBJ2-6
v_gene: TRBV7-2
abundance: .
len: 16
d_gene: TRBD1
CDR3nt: TGTGCCAGCAGCCGCACAGGGGCCTCTGGGGCCAACGTCCTGACTTTC
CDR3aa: CASSRTGASGANVLTF

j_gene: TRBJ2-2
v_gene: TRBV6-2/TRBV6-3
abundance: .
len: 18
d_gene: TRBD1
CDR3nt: TGTGCCAGCAGAACTATACCTTTCGGACAGGGGGACACCGGGGAGCTGTTTTTT
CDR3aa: CASRTIPFGQGDTGELFF

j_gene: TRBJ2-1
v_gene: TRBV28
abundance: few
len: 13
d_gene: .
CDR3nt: TGTGCCAGCAGATCGAGTTTGAACAATGAGCAGTTCTTC
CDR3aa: CASRSSLNNEQFF

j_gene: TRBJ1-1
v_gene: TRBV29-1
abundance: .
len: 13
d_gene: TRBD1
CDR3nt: TGCAGCGTCCGACAGGGGATGAACACTGAAGCTTTCTTT
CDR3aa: CSVRQGMNTEAFF

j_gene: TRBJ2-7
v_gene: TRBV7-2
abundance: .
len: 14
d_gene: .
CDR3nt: TGTGCCAGCAGCTTACAGGGCACGTCCTACGAGCAGTACTTC
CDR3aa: CASSLQGTSYEQYF

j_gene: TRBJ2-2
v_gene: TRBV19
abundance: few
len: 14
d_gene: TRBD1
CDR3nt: TGTGCCAGTACCGGGACAGGGATCACCGGGGAGCTGTTTTTT
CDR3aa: CASTGTGITGELFF

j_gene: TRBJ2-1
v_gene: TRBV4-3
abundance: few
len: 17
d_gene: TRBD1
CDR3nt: TGCGCCAGCAGCCAAGATTGGAGGGACAGGGGGCACAATGAGCAGTTCTTC
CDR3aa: CASSQDWRDRGHNEQFF

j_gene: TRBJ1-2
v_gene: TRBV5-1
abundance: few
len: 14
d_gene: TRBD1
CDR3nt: TGCGCCAGCAGCTCGCCGGGACAGGGGTATGGCTACACCTTC
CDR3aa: CASSSPGQGYGYTF

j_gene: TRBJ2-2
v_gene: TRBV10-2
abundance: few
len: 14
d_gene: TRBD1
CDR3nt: TGCGCCAGCAGTGAGGGACAGGGGGCCGGGGAGCTGTTTTTT
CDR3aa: CASSEGQGAGELFF

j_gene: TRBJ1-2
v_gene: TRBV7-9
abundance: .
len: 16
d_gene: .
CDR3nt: TGTGCCAGCAGCTTTTCACAGACTTCCTTTTTCAGTGGCTACACCTTC
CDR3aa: CASSFSQTSFFSGYTF

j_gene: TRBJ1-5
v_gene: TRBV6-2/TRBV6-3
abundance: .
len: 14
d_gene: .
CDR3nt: TGTGCCAGCAGTTATCCGAGGGAAGATCAGCCCCAGCATTTT
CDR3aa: CASSYPREDQPQHF

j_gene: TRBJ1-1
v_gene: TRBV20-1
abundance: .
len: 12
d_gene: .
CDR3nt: TGCAGTGCTTTGGGGCCTAACACTGAAGCTTTCTTT
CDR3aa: CSALGPNTEAFF

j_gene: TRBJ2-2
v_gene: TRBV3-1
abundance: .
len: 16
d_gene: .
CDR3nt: TGTGCCAGCAGCCAAGAGGCTGGGGTGTACACCGGGGAGCTGTTTTTT
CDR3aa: CASSQEAGVYTGELFF

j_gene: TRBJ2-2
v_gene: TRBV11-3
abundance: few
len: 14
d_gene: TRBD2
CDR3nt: TGTGCCAGCAGCGGGGGACTAGCGGACGGGGAGCTGTTTTTT
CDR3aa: CASSGGLADGELFF

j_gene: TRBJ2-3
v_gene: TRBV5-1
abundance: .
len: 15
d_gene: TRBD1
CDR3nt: TGCGCCAGCAGCCCGACAGGGTGGTACACAGATACGCAGTATTTT
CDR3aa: CASSPTGWYTDTQYF

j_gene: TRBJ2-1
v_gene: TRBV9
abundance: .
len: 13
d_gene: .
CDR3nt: TGTGCCAGCAGCGTAGCCCCCTCCAGTGAGCAGTTCTTC
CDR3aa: CASSVAPSSEQFF

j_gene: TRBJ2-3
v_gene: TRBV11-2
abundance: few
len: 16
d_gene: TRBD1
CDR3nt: TGTGCCAGCAGTCACACCCCGGGACAGAACACAGATACGCAGTATTTT
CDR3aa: CASSHTPGQNTDTQYF

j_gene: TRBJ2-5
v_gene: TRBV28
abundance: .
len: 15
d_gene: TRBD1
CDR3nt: TGTGCCAGCAGTCCGGACAGGCCCTTCCAAGAGACCCAGTACTTC
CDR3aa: CASSPDRPFQETQYF

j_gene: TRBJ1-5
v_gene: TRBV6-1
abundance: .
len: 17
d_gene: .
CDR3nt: TGTGCCAGCAGGAAGGGGGATACAGGGTATAGCAATCAGCCCCAGCATTTT
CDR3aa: CASRKGDTGYSNQPQHF

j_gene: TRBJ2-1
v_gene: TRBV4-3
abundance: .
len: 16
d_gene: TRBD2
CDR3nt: TGCGCCAGCAGCCAAGATTCGCGGGGGGGCGGAGATGAGCAGTTCTTC
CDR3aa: CASSQDSRGGGDEQFF

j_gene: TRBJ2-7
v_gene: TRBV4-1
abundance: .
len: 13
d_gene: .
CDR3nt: TGCGCCAGCTCTCAGGGTTTCGATTACGAGCAGTACTTC
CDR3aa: CASSQGFDYEQYF

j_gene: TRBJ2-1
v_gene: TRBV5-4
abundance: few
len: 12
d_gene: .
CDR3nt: TGTGCCAGCAGCTTGGATGGAGGGGGTTTGTTCTTC
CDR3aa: CASSLDGGGLFF

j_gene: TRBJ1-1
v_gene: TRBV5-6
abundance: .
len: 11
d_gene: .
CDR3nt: TGTGCCAGCAGCGTGGGAGTTGAAGCTTTCTTT
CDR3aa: CASSVGVEAFF

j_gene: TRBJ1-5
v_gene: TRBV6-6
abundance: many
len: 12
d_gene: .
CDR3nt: TGTGCCAGCAGTCCAGACAATCAGCCCCAGCATTTT
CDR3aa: CASSPDNQPQHF

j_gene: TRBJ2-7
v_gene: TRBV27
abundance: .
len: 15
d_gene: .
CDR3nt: TGTGCCAGCAGTTTAAAAGGGTCCAGCTCCTACGAGCAGTACTTC
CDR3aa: CASSLKGSSSYEQYF

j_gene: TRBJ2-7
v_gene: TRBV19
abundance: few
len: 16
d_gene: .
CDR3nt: TGTGCCAGTAGTATAGTTCCCAGCCATTCTTCCTACGAGCAGTACTTC
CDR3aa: CASSIVPSHSSYEQYF

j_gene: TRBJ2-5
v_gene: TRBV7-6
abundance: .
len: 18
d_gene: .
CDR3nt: TGTGCCAGCAGCGACTGGATTCCGGGCCCTGAAAACCAAGAGACCCAGTACTTC
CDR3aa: CASSDWIPGPENQETQYF

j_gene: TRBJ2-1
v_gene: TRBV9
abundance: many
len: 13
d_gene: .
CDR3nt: TGTGCCAGCAGCCCGGACCGCTACAATGAGCAGTTCTTC
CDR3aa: CASSPDRYNEQFF

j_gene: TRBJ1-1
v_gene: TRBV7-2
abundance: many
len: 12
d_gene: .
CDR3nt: TGTGCCAGCAGCTTCCCGAACACTGAAGCTTTCTTT
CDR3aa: CASSFPNTEAFF

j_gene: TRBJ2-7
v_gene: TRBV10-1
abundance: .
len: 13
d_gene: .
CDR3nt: TGCGCCAGCAGTGCCACCCTTCTCCTCGAGCAGTACTTC
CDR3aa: CASSATLLLEQYF